This TCR beta chain appears in the sequencing data of a study of control samples from healthy donors and cancer patients (dated by TCRdb to 2020 to 2021). Taken from the germline V gene (reference sequence), the CDR1 and CDR2 loops are GTSNPN and SVGIG. The germline ends are 7 bases apart after V is trimmed by 5 bases and J by 4 bases. The CDR3, cysteine through phenylalanine, is 11 amino acids long. Only CDR3 DNA is held: 33 bases, read in frame from base 1. As concerns this clone: Its cognate antigen has yet to be identified. No per-base quality is available; no much larger clone lies one base away.

The library relied on the immunoSEQ multiplex PCR assay. Drawn from immuneACCESS, this table holds only the in-frame rearrangements with V and J called that TCRdb kept. Clones are partly lost; checked studies trace under half to an unresolved V gene and leave the rest unexplained. The sample table records around 130,000 clones; roughly 95% of these occur just once. The ten largest clonotypes hold 3.6% of the sample. The sequenced sample consisted of blood. This TCR was recovered from a man aged 25-45 years in good health. The chain is assembled from TRBV30 and TRBJ2-3; the D gene is not confidently resolved. Here the CDR3 is given as CAWDRSDTQYF. The bases are TGTGCCTGGGATCGATCAGATACGCAGTATTTT.